The T cell receptor beta chain described here comes from a study of response to subunit inactivated influenza vaccine. General study results and limits: Authors proposed each seasonal influenza vaccination draws in few new T cells.

CDR3 length equals 15 residues. V lost 2 bases, J lost 2 bases, and 5 bases stayed unmatched. Germline CDR1 KGHSH, CDR2 LQKENI. With respect to this clonotype: Its antigen is unidentified.

TCRdb called the RT-PCR reads again in MiXCR, with one record for every CDR3 protein. This sample has 250,000 to 350,000 distinct CDR3 sequences, with approximately 20% found just once. The origin of this receptor is a man between 50 and 75 years old who received an inactivated influenza vaccine. The chain is built from TRBV18 and TRBJ1-2; 7 bases line up with TRBD1. The specimen comprised PBMCs from blood, sampled less than 22 months after vaccination. CDR3 amino acids: CASSPESGQNYGYTF. CDR3 coding DNA: TGTGCCAGCTCACCAGAATCGGGACAGAACTATGGCTACACCTTC. Complete variable domain (other parts from reference TRBV18 and TRBJ1-2): NAGVMQNPRHLVRRRGQEARLRCSPMKGHSHVYWYRQLPEEGLKFMVYLQKENIIDESGMPKERFSAEFPKEGPSILRIQQVVRGDSAAYFCASSPESGQNYGYTFGSGTRLTVV.